The entry that follows covers one T cell receptor beta chain sequence. Only in-frame clones appear in the TCRdb table, and some are missing; sequencing was by immunoSEQ multiplex PCR. The table includes more than 11,000 clones, 76% detected once. This record belongs to a study of neoadjuvant anti-PD-1 for oral cavity cancer. The time point here: after neoadjuvant nivolumab, at surgical resection. These newly diagnosed stage II-IVA oral cavity squamous cell carcinoma patients had no prior systemic or radiation treatment. Trimming cost V 3 bases and J 0 bases, with 15 bases left between them. Germline CDR1 ENHRY, CDR2 SYGVKD. This CDR3 is 17 amino acids long.

The rearrangement joins TRBV10-3 to TRBJ2-1, with a weak D call TRBD2 (5 bases). Sequences were derived from PBMCs, sampled after nivolumab (anti-PD-1) treatment. The TCR comes from a person aged 35-79 years with oral cavity squamous cell carcinoma. CDR3 sequence reads: CAISDSWRGGSYNEQFF. The CDR3 nucleotides are TGTGCCATCAGTGATTCGTGGAGAGGAGGCTCCTACAATGAGCAGTTCTTC.